One sample yielded the 18 T cell receptor beta chains listed below, sequenced in a study of T cells in Graves' hyperthyroidism and ophthalmopathy. The CDR3 regions of TCR beta were amplified from RNA transcripts. The HTBI primer set drove a first-round RT-PCR of the TCR CDR3. TCRdb independently ran MiXCR on the multiplex PCR reads; one entry per CDR3 protein. Among roughly 420,000 distinct CDR3 sequences listed, approximately 14% were seen once. Sequenced sample: blood. The receptors here all came from a woman aged 18-29 years with Graves' hyperthyroidism.

This clonotype has a count of ten or more. The chain is built from TRBV3-1 and TRBJ1-2; 12 bases map to TRBD1. Germline V gene lookup returns CDR1 LGHDT and CDR2 YNNKEL (reference sequence). This CDR3 has 16 amino acids. Trimming took 1 base from V and 4 from J; bases not matched to a gene: 4. The CDR3 is CASSQGDRGLSYGYTF. The CDR3 bases are TGTGCCAGCAGCCAAGGGGACAGGGGGCTTAGCTATGGCTACACCTTC. Supplemented by reference TRBV3-1 and TRBJ1-2, the full variable domain reads DTAVSQTPKYLVTQMGNDKSIKCEQNLGHDTMYWYKQDSKKFLKIMFSYNNKELIINETVPNRFSPKSPDKAHLNLHINSLELGDSAVYFCASSQGDRGLSYGYTFGSGTRLTVV.

This clonotype was observed at least ten times. V is TRBV7-4 and J is TRBJ1-5; no reliable D call. Germline values: CDR1 SGHVT, CDR2 SQSDAQ. The V gene lost 2 bases and the J gene lost 4 bases, with 12 bases spanning the gap. CDR3 length equals 15 residues. CDR3 sequence (DNA): TGTGCCAGCAGCTTAAGGGCAGCCTTAAATCAGCCCCAGCATTTT. Amino acid sequence: CASSLRAALNQPQHF.

This clonotype appeared a few times. V is TRBV27 and J is TRBJ2-1, with 9 nucleotides matching TRBD1. After removal of 8 bases from V and 10 bases from J, the junction contained 9 bases not matched to a gene. From germline, CDR1 is MNHEY and CDR2 SMNVEV (reference sequence). This CDR3 is 13 amino acids long. CDR3 DNA sequence: TGTGCCAGCCTACGCACAGGGGGCGGGGAGCAGTTCTTC. Its protein is CASLRTGGGEQFF.

This clonotype was recorded many times. The chain uses TRBV20-1 and TRBJ2-3; D might be TRBD1 (6 bases). Germline V gene data show CDR1 as DFQATT and CDR2 as SNEGSKA (reference sequence). V lost 7 bases to trimming and J lost 8 bases, with 13 bases between them. The CDR3 contains 11 residues. The CDR3 DNA is TGCAGTGTCAGGGGACATTCTACGCAGTATTTT. Protein product: CSVRGHSTQYF.

This rearrangement joins TRBV27 to TRBJ2-1; 7 bases are shared with TRBD2. The germline V gene has CDR1 MNHEY and CDR2 SMNVEV (reference sequence). The CDR3 loop spans 17 amino acids. With 1 base clipped from V and 7 bases from J, the junction kept 13 bases outside the gene matches. CDR3 loop: CASSLFPSGRPRNEQFF. CDR3 sequence (DNA): TGTGCCAGCAGTTTATTCCCTAGCGGAAGGCCTAGGAATGAGCAGTTCTTC.

This clonotype appeared many times. The chain combines TRBV6-1 with TRBJ2-3, with D uncertain. The V and J ends lost 7 bases and 1 base respectively, with 3 bases between them. CDR1 MNHNS and CDR2 SASEGT come from the germline V gene. This CDR3 has 11 residues. The CDR3 bases are TGTGCCAGCACGCGCACAGATACGCAGTATTTT. It translates to CASTRTDTQYF.

Remarks on this clonotype: The junction differs from germline at one of its ends, possibly a read error. V gene TRBV19 combines with J gene TRBJ2-2, with D possibly being TRBD2 (6 bases). The germline gives CDR1 LNHDA, CDR2 SQIVND (reference sequence). This CDR3 spans 15 amino acids. CDR3 amino acids: CASGMGGRSTGELFF. The CDR3 coding sequence is TGTGCCAGTGGTATGGGGGGTCGTAGCACCGGGGAGCTGTTTTTT.

The sample holds a few counts of this clonotype. This chain joins TRBV7-9 and TRBJ2-1, with D tentatively TRBD2 (7 bases). Germline CDR1 is SEHNR and CDR2 is FQNEAQ (reference sequence). Trimming removed 7 bases at V and 7 bases at J, with 17 bases between. The CDR3 covers 14 residues. The CDR3 DNA is TGTGCCAGCATGCGCGGGGGCACGTGGAATGAGCAGTTCTTC. Amino acids: CASMRGGTWNEQFF.

A remark on this clonotype: With a much larger clone just one base away, this may be a read error. The chain joins TRBV5-1 to TRBJ1-3, with 7 nucleotides matching TRBD1. CDR1 is SGHRS, CDR2 YFSETQ, per germline. CDR3 size: 17 residues. The ends lost 4 bases at V and 1 base at J; junction bases unmatched: 11. CDR3 sequence (DNA): TGCGCCAGCAGCCCCGGGACAGCTCCAGGATCTGGAAACACCATATATTTT. Translating it yields CASSPGTAPGSGNTIYF.

Many counts were recorded for this clonotype. V usage is TRBV6-1 and J usage is TRBJ2-7, with 7 positions matching TRBD1. CDR1 is MNHNS and CDR2 is SASEGT in the germline V gene. V lost 6 bases and J lost 0; bases outside the gene matches: 8. The CDR3 consists of 15 residues. The CDR3 sequence: CASSLTGTNSYEQYF. DNA of the CDR3: TGTGCCAGCAGCTTGACAGGGACGAACTCCTACGAGCAGTACTTC.

This clonotype has only a few counts. The rearrangement joins TRBV6-1 to TRBJ2-3, with D unclear. This CDR3 has 16 amino acids. Germline CDR1 reads MNHNS; CDR2 reads SASEGT. V was shortened by 4 bases and J by 1 base, with 15 bases between the two germline ends. The CDR3 DNA reads as TGTGCCAGCAGTGGCGGTGGCGGCTGGGGCACAGATACGCAGTATTTT. Protein sequence: CASSGGGGWGTDTQYF.

This clonotype has just a few counts. V usage is TRBV25-1 and J usage is TRBJ1-2; 9 positions match TRBD1. From germline, CDR1 is MGHDK and CDR2 SYGVNS. CDR3 length: 17 residues. The junction had 19 bases not matched to a gene; V was cut back by 4 bases and J by 10 bases. In DNA form, the CDR3 reads TGTGCCAGCAGTGCCCTAACCCTCCTCTGGGACAGGGTTTACTACACCTTC. Translation gives CASSALTLLWDRVYYTF.

The sample holds many counts of this clonotype. The V and J genes are TRBV20-1 and TRBJ2-2; TRBD2 matches at 12 bases. Germline V gene lookup returns CDR1 DFQATT and CDR2 SNEGSKA (reference sequence). V shed 2 bases, J shed 6 bases, and the junction held 4 bases outside the gene matches. This CDR3 has 15 residues. The DNA of the CDR3 is TGCAGTGCTAGAATGACTAGCGGGGGCGCCGGGGAGCTGTTTTTT. This encodes CSARMTSGGAGELFF.

The chain is built from TRBV15 and TRBJ1-1, with D possibly matching TRBD1 (6 bases). V was shortened by 1 base and J by 5 bases, with 14 bases between the two germline ends. The CDR3 spans 15 residues. In germline, CDR1 is LNHNV, CDR2 YYDKDF (reference sequence). The chain's CDR3 is CATSRGGGARTEAFF. CDR3 coding DNA: TGTGCCACCAGCAGAGGGGGGGGGGCGAGGACTGAAGCTTTCTTT.

This clonotype was found a few times. In nucleotides, the CDR3 is TGTGCCAGCACCCGGACCTGGGGGGACACCATCTACAATGAGCAGTTCTTC. Amino acids: CASTRTWGDTIYNEQFF. The chain combines TRBV27 with TRBJ2-1; TRBD1 or TRBD2 may be the D gene (6 bases each). The CDR3 has 17 amino acids. V was trimmed by 7 bases and J by 3 bases, leaving 22 bases between them. Germline V gene sequence: CDR1 MNHEY, CDR2 SMNVEV (reference sequence).

This clonotype has a count of ten or more. The gene calls are TRBV7-9 and TRBJ2-6, with 11 bases that match TRBD2. The trim removed 6 bases at V and 0 bases at J, leaving 13 bases unmatched. This CDR3 has 20 residues. CDR1 and CDR2 (germline): SEHNR, FQNEAQ (reference sequence). CDR3 amino acids: CASRPNSGTSGHSGANVLTF. The CDR3 DNA reads TGTGCCAGCAGACCTAACTCCGGGACTAGCGGACACTCTGGGGCCAACGTCCTGACTTTC.

At least ten counts were recorded for this clonotype. CDR3 protein: CASGLGLGDPRQETQYF. The CDR3 DNA reads TGTGCTAGTGGTTTGGGACTAGGGGACCCCAGGCAAGAGACCCAGTACTTC. The chain employs TRBV12-5 and TRBJ2-5, with D perhaps TRBD2 (6 bases). The CDR3 is 17 residues long. Germline values: CDR1 LGHNT, CDR2 FRNRAP. Trimming pared 1 base from V and 2 bases from J, leaving 17 bases between.

The chain carries TRBV20-1 and TRBJ2-5; possibly TRBD2 for D (5 bases). The CDR3 has 14 residues. CDR1 is DFQATT, CDR2 SNEGSKA, per germline (reference sequence). V lost 3 bases to trimming and J lost 5 bases, with 16 bases between them. CDR3 sequence: CSARVLAPWETQYF. CDR3 in DNA: TGCAGTGCTAGGGTCTTAGCGCCATGGGAGACCCAGTACTTC.